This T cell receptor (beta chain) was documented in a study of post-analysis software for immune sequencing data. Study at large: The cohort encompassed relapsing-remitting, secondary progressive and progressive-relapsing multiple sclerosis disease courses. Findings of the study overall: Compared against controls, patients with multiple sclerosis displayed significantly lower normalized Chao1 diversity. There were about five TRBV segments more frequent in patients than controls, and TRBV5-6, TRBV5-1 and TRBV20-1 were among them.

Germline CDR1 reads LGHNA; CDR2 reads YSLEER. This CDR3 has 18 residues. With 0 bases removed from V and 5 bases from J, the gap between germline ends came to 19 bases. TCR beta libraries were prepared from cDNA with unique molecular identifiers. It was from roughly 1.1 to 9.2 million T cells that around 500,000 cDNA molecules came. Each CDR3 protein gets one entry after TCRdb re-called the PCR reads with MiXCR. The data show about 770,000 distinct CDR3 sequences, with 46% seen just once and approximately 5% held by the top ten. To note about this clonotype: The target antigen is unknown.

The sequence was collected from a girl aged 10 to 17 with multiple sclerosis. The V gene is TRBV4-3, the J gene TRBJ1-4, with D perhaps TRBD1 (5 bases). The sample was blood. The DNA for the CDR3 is TGCGCCAGCAGCCAAGATAGGGCTGGGATGGGGCTCAATGAAAAACTGTTTTTT. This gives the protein CASSQDRAGMGLNEKLFF.